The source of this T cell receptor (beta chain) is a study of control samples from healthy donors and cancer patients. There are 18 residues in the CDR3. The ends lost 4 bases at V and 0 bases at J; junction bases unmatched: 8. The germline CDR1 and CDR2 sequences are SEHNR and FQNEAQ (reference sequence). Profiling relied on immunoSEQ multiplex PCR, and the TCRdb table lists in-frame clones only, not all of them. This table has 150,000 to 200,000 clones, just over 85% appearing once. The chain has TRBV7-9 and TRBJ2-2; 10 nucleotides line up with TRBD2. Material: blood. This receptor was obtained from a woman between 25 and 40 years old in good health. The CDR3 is CASSSLTSGFANTGELFF. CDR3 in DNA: TGTGCCAGCAGCTCCTTGACTAGCGGGTTCGCGAACACCGGGGAGCTGTTTTTT.